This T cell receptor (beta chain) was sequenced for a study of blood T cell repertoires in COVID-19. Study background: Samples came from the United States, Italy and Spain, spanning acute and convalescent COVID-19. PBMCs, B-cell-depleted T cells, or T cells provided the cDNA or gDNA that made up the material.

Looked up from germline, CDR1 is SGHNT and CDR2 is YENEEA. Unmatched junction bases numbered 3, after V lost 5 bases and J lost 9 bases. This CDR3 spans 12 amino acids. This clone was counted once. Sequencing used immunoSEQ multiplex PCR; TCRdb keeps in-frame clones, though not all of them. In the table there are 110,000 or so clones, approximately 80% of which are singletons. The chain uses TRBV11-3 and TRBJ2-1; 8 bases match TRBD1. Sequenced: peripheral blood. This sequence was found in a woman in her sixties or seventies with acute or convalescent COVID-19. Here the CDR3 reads CASSAQGGEQFF. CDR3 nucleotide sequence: TGTGCCAGCAGCGCACAGGGGGGTGAGCAGTTCTTC.